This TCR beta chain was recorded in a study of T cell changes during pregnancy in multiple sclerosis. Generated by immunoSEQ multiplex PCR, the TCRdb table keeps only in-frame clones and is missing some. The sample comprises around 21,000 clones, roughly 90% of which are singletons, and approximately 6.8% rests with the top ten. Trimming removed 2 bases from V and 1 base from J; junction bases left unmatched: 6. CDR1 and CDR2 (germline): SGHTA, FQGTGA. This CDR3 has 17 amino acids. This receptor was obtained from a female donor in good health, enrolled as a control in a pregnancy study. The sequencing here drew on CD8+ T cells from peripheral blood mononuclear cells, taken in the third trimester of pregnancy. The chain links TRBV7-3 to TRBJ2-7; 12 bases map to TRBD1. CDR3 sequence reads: CASSLGTGGALSYEQYF. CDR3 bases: TGTGCCAGCAGCTTAGGGACAGGGGGCGCGTTGTCCTACGAGCAGTACTTC.